These 7 T cell receptor beta chains were sequenced from one sample in a study of shared clonotypes between healthy human individuals (dated by TCRdb to the early 2020s). CD8 naive samples were CD45RO-negative cells positively selected for CCR7, giving a CD45RA+CCR7+ population that excluded TemRA cells. The library came from the immunoSEQ multiplex PCR assay. TCRdb obtained this table from immuneACCESS and retained in-frame rearrangements with V and J assigned. These tables miss some clones; where compared with another copy, unresolved V genes account for less than half of the shortfall, and the remainder is unexplained. The sample table lists about 2.1 million clones, 80% to 95% of them with a count of one. The ten most abundant clones make up less than 2% of the sample. The sample comprised naive CD8+ T cells from PBMCs. According to the study, the label for this sample's cell subset or site signals: CD45RA+CCR7+. The source is a man aged 18 to 30 in good health. Some clones in this sample may be carry-over from other donors' samples.

The chain carries TRBV29-1 and TRBJ2-7; D call uncertain. Trimming cost V 4 bases and J 0 bases, with 13 bases left between them. This CDR3 region has 14 residues. Germline assignment: CDR1 SQVTM and CDR2 ANQGSEA. The CDR3 sequence is CSVGSGVGSYEQYF. CDR3 nucleotide sequence: TGCAGCGTTGGTAGTGGGGTTGGCTCCTACGAGCAGTACTTC.

The table lists this clone with a count of one. J is TRBJ2-1 and V is TRBV7-9; D not certain. Between the trimmed V and J ends, which lost 5 bases and 14 bases, there was a span of 16 bases. The CDR3 loop spans 12 amino acids. Germline CDR1 SEHNR, CDR2 FQNEAQ (reference sequence). The CDR3 region is CASSLSVDRKFF. The CDR3 DNA is TGTGCCAGCAGCCTATCCGTAGACCGAAAGTTCTTC.

This clone was found once. The chain recombines TRBV9 with TRBJ2-1; TRBD2 might be the D (6 bases). This CDR3 is built from 11 residues. V was pared by 3 bases and J by 12 bases, with 10 bases between. Per germline, CDR1 SGDLS and CDR2 YYNGEE. This CDR3 is CASSGRDGQFF. CDR3 DNA sequence: TGTGCCAGCAGCGGGCGGGATGGGCAGTTCTTC.

This clone was observed a single time. This rearrangement joins TRBV19 to TRBJ1-1; D uncertain. V lost 3 bases, J lost 4 bases, and 15 bases lay in between. There are 15 residues in the CDR3. Germline-derived CDR1 and CDR2 are LNHDA and SQIVND (reference sequence). The CDR3 protein is CASSISGSGSTEAFF. The CDR3 region has the DNA TGTGCCAGTAGTATTTCTGGGTCGGGGAGCACTGAAGCTTTCTTT.

The chain combines TRBV4-2 with TRBJ2-2; 7 positions match TRBD1. This CDR3 has 15 amino acids. Germline V lookup: CDR1 LGHNA, CDR2 YNFKEQ. Trimming removed 2 bases from V and 3 bases from J; junction bases left unmatched: 3. The CDR3: CASSQFDRDTGELFF. CDR3 nucleotides: TGTGCCAGCAGCCAATTCGACAGGGACACCGGGGAGCTGTTTTTT.

The rearrangement uses TRBV9 and TRBJ1-3; D gene ambiguous. The V gene's germline CDR1 is SGDLS and CDR2 YYNGEE. Trimming removed 3 bases from V and 3 bases from J, with 13 bases in between. This CDR3 contains 15 residues. The CDR3: CASSGPSFGGNTIYF. CDR3 nucleotides: TGTGCCAGCAGCGGCCCATCGTTCGGTGGAAACACCATATATTTT.

The chain is built from TRBV4-2 and TRBJ1-1, with D unclear. CDR3 size: 16 residues. Looked up from germline, CDR1 is LGHNA and CDR2 is YNFKEQ. V gave up 1 base and J gave up 3 bases, with 15 bases separating them. The CDR3 nucleotides read TGTGCCAGCAGCCAAGTGATTGGGGAGGAGGACACTGAAGCTTTCTTT. Its translation is CASSQVIGEEDTEAFF.